These T cell receptor beta chains were read from a single sample in a study of cytomegalovirus exposure and HLA in healthy donors. TCRdb's table, derived via immunoSEQ multiplex PCR, lists solely in-frame clones and lacks some. Of about 110,000 clones in the sample, approximately 81% were seen once. Sequenced sample: PBMCs. These receptor sequences come from a woman aged 18-29 years in good health and CMV-seropositive. The CDR3 runs from the conserved cysteine through the conserved F or W. D genes are given only for firm matches. Size tells how often a clone was seen (once, few, many) or the class of an expanded clone, and some rows leave it out.

J | size | D | V | DNA | CDR3
TRBJ2-6 | NA | TRBD1 | TRBV18 | TGTGCCAGCGCCAGGGGGCCTGGGGCCAACGTCCTGACTTTC | CASARGPGANVLTF
TRBJ1-2 | NA | TRBD1 | TRBV28 | TGTGCCAGCAGGCCGCCGGGACAGGAAGTCTACACCTTC | CASRPPGQEVYTF
TRBJ2-7 | NA | NA | TRBV6-5 | TGTGCCAGCAGCGTCGACAGGACTTATTCCTACGAGCAGTACTTC | CASSVDRTYSYEQYF
TRBJ1-2 | NA | NA | TRBV2 | TGTGCCATCCTGCGGGGGGTTTATGGCTACACCTTC | CAILRGVYGYTF
TRBJ2-3 | few | TRBD2 | TRBV11-1 | TGTGCCAGCAGTCACACGACTAGCGCTGGGACGCAGTATTTT | CASSHTTSAGTQYF
TRBJ2-5 | NA | NA | TRBV9 | TGTGCCAGCAGCGTAGACGGGTGGGAGACCCAGTACTTC | CASSVDGWETQYF
TRBJ1-2 | NA | NA | TRBV5-4 | TGTGCCAGCAGCTCTGGGACTTCTACATATGGCTACACCTTC | CASSSGTSTYGYTF
TRBJ2-5 | NA | NA | TRBV7-9 | TGTGCCAGCAGCTCTGTGACCGAGGAGGAGACCCAGTACTTC | CASSSVTEEETQYF
TRBJ1-1 | NA | NA | TRBV19 | TGTGCCAGTAGTTTAAACACTGAAGCTTTCTTT | CASSLNTEAFF
TRBJ1-2 | NA | TRBD1 | TRBV11-3 | TGTGCCAGCAGCTTATGGACAGGGCAGAGGGGCTACACCTTC | CASSLWTGQRGYTF
TRBJ2-7 | NA | NA | TRBV6-6 | TGTGCCGCCCGGGTACAATACGAGCAGTACTTC | CAARVQYEQYF
TRBJ2-7 | NA | TRBD2 | TRBV10-2 | TGCGCCAGCAGTTTAGCGGGAGTCGAGCAGTACTTC | CASSLAGVEQYF
TRBJ2-3 | NA | NA | TRBV7-3 | TGTGCCAGCAGTGCCTTAGCTTCGGCAGATACGCAGTATTTT | CASSALASADTQYF
TRBJ1-1 | NA | TRBD1 | TRBV28 | TGTGCCACTGGGGACAGGGGCACTGAAGCTTTCTTT | CATGDRGTEAFF
TRBJ2-7 | NA | NA | TRBV5-1 | TGCGCCAGCAGCTTGGCGGGCGGGAATCGAGACGAGCAGTACTTC | CASSLAGGNRDEQYF
TRBJ2-3 | NA | TRBD2 | TRBV5-4 | TGTGCCAGCAGCAGCAGTAGCGGGAGCGGCACAGATACGCAGTATTTT | CASSSSSGSGTDTQYF
TRBJ2-7 | NA | TRBD2 | TRBV11-3 | TGTGCCAGCAGCTTATATGGACTAGCGGTGTCGAACTCCTACGAGCAGTACTTC | CASSLYGLAVSNSYEQYF